These T cell receptor beta chains were read from a single sample in a study of cytomegalovirus exposure and HLA in healthy donors. Sequencing was performed with immunoSEQ multiplex PCR; in TCRdb, only in-frame clones are kept and a portion is missing. The data show about 140,000 clones, approximately 82% seen once. Sequenced sample: PBMCs. Receptors originate from a woman in her 40s in good health and CMV-seronegative. CDR3s leave out the opening cysteine and the closing phenylalanine or tryptophan. The D gene is left open where the match is weak. Some rows have no size entry. The others give once, few or many, or a class for an expanded clone.

V	J	D	size	CDR3
TRBV13	TRBJ2-2	TRBD1	NA	ASRSGTGKGAGELF
TRBV28	TRBJ1-1	NA	few	ASSHPTGHTEAF
TRBV28	TRBJ2-3	NA	few	ASYSSTDTQY
TRBV4-2	TRBJ2-5	NA	NA	ASSQGGPSGGGKETQY
TRBV5-1	TRBJ1-2	NA	NA	ASAKTERNYGYT
TRBV28	TRBJ2-3	TRBD2	NA	ASSFVAGGTDTQY
TRBV5-1	TRBJ1-1	TRBD1	NA	ASSPQGRGLATEAF
TRBV5-1	TRBJ2-1	NA	once	ASSLGPGSSYNEQF
TRBV7-7	TRBJ2-2	NA	NA	ASSPDYGPGELF
TRBV28	TRBJ2-7	NA	NA	ASSLSGSSYEQY
TRBV7-2	TRBJ1-6	NA	NA	ASSLDNVGAGSPLH
TRBV30	TRBJ2-3	NA	NA	AWSLSTDTQY
TRBV5-6	TRBJ2-7	TRBD2	NA	ASSPYRLAGDSYEQY
TRBV29-1	TRBJ2-3	NA	NA	SPRKSTDTQY
TRBV4-3	TRBJ2-7	TRBD1	large	ASSQARGHMYEQY
TRBV18	TRBJ2-7	NA	NA	ASSLTQVGGDEQY
TRBV11-2	TRBJ2-1	TRBD2	NA	ASRRREWSYNEQF
TRBV28	TRBJ1-2	NA	NA	ASRPQAHGYT
TRBV11-2	TRBJ1-4	TRBD1	NA	ASSLGSTGVDGNEKLF
TRBV4-2	TRBJ1-5	NA	NA	ASSQDVGYSNQPQH
TRBV19	TRBJ2-5	TRBD2	NA	ASSASGETQY
TRBV5-6	TRBJ2-1	NA	NA	ASSLIGSGLNEQF
TRBV5-1	TRBJ2-5	NA	NA	ASSDPQGVETQY
TRBV4-1	TRBJ2-7	NA	NA	ASSQGNRVHEQY
TRBV5-6	TRBJ1-5	NA	once	ASSYRRSYNQPRH
TRBV27	TRBJ2-1	NA	NA	ASSLRTIYNEQF
TRBV19	TRBJ1-2	TRBD1	NA	ASSMAPGTGGGGYT
TRBV7-9	TRBJ2-1	TRBD2	NA	ASRGLADNNEQF
TRBV6-5	TRBJ2-7	TRBD1	NA	ASKPGQGGLVQY
TRBV4-3	TRBJ1-1	NA	NA	ASSQGLFSYEAF
TRBV18	TRBJ2-1	TRBD2	NA	ASSPMRTSGIYNEQF
TRBV5-4	TRBJ1-1	NA	few	ASSLSGTMNTEAF
TRBV2	TRBJ2-5	NA	few	ASRGQETQY
TRBV4-1	TRBJ2-7	TRBD1	few	ASSHRDSYEQY
TRBV2	TRBJ1-2	TRBD1	NA	ASSPSGGSSFGYT